This T cell receptor beta chain was retrieved from a study of cytomegalovirus exposure and HLA in healthy donors. Study outcomes and limitations: The study recorded 164 TCR beta chains that were cytomegalovirus-associated. For most subjects, TCR beta sequences were reported to predict HLA-A and HLA-B alleles with accuracy.

Both 60 Vbeta primers and 13 Jbeta primers went into the PCR. Profiled with immunoSEQ multiplex PCR; TCRdb holds only in-frame clones, not every one. The data contain roughly 150,000 clones, roughly 80% of them singletons. With regard to this clone: Its antigen is unknown.

Healthy bone marrow donors formed the donor group. Germline CDR1 reads SGHTA; CDR2 reads FQGTGA. V lost 2 bases and J lost 0; bases outside the gene matches: 9. This CDR3 spans 18 amino acids. The TCR comes from a young man in good health and CMV-seropositive. The chain is built from TRBV7-3 and TRBJ1-1; 10 bases match TRBD1. The specimen sequenced was PBMCs. The CDR3: CASSLGGTGAGMNTEAFF. CDR3 DNA sequence: TGTGCCAGCAGCTTAGGCGGGACAGGGGCGGGGATGAACACTGAAGCTTTCTTT.